These T cell receptor beta chains were read from a single sample in a study of early T cells in non-severe SARS-CoV-2 infection. TCRdb analysed the 5' RACE reads with MiXCR anew, one entry per CDR3 protein. The data show approximately 81,000 distinct CDR3 sequences, with about 12% seen just once and approximately 5.7% held by the top ten. Sequenced material: whole blood. The receptors originated from an adult who was a healthcare worker with PCR-confirmed SARS-CoV-2 infection or an uninfected control (not recorded which). Both conserved end residues are part of each CDR3. Each record gives: V gene, CDR3 protein.

TRBV7-9 CASSLGGRGYEQFF
TRBV20-1 CSARDSRTFTDTQYF
TRBV7-9 CASSYGLTFDNEQFF
TRBV27 CASRPLDRSDYGYTF
TRBV6-1 CASVIAGVPTDTQYF
TRBV29-1 CSVDQGYYGYTF
TRBV7-6 CASSLAAAGSTDTQYF
TRBV24-1 CATRGQGYGELFF
TRBV6-6 CASSYSTSGYNEQFF
TRBV2 CASSERTSARGEQFF
TRBV10-2 CASNHRDEAFF
TRBV20-1 CSASSGGGFF
TRBV4-1 CASSQESHGETQYF
TRBV6-5 CASSYSGSVETQYF
TRBV2 CASERENTEAFF
TRBV7-2 CASSLKIATNEKLFF
TRBV30 CAWRGQGLTEAFF
TRBV7-6 CASSPEGGGDYEQYF
TRBV18 CASSPRLAGEGPDTQYF
TRBV20-1 CSAASGRDSYNEQFF
TRBV9 CASSDGANYGYTF
TRBV5-1 CASSLGVGTRSYEQYF
TRBV7-3 CASSLSSLGADTQYF
TRBV12-3/TRBV12-4 CASSYWTQQETQYF
TRBV3-1 CASSQDGGTGRSPLHF
TRBV20-1 CSARAPPNTDTQYF
TRBV28 CASSSSRVSGTEAFF
TRBV6-2/TRBV6-3 CASTREANTGELFF
TRBV20-1 CSARTSSSYEQYF